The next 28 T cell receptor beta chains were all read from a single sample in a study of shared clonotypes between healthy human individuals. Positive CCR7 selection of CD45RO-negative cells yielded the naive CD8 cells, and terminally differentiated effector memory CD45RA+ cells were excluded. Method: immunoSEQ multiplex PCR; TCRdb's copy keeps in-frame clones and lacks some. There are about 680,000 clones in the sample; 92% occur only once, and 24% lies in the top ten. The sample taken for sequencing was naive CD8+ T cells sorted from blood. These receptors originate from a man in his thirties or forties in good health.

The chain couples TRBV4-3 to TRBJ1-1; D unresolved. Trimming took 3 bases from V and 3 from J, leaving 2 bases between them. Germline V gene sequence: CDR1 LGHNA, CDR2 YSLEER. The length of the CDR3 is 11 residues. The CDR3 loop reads CASSHDTEAFF. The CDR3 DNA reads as TGCGCCAGCAGCCACGACACTGAAGCTTTCTTT.

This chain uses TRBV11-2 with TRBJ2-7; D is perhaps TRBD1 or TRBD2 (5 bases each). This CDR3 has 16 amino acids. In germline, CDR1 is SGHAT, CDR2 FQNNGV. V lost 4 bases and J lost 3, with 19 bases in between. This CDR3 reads CASSSRGRQVFYEQYF. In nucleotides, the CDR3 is TGTGCCAGCAGCTCAAGGGGACGACAAGTATTCTACGAGCAGTACTTC.

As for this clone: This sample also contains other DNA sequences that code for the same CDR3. In DNA form, the CDR3 reads TGTGCCAGCAGCCCACCGGGACAGGAAAATGAAAAACTGTTTTTT. Translating it yields CASSPPGQENEKLFF. V usage is TRBV7-9 and J usage is TRBJ1-4, with 8 bases identical to TRBD1. The CDR3 is 15 residues long. Looked up from germline, CDR1 is SEHNR and CDR2 is FQNEAQ (reference sequence). Trimming cost V 5 bases and J 5 bases; bases outside gene matches: 7.

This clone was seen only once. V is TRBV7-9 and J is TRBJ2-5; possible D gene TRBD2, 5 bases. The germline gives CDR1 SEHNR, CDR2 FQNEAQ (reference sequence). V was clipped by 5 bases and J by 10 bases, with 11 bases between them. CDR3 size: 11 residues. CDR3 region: CASSRWGDQYF. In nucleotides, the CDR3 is TGTGCCAGCAGCCGATGGGGAGACCAGTACTTC.

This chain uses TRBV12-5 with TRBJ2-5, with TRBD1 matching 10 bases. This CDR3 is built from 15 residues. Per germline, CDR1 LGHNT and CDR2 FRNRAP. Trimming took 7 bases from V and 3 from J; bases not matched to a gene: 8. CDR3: CASARQGAGEETQYF. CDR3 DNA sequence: TGTGCTAGTGCTAGACAGGGGGCGGGTGAAGAGACCCAGTACTTC.

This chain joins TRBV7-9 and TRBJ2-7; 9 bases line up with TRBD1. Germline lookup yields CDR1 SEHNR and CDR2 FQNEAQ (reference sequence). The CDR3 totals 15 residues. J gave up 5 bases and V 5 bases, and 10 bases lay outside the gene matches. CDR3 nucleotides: TGTGCCAGCAGCCACCCTGTCGGACAGGGGAACGAGCAGTACTTC. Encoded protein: CASSHPVGQGNEQYF.

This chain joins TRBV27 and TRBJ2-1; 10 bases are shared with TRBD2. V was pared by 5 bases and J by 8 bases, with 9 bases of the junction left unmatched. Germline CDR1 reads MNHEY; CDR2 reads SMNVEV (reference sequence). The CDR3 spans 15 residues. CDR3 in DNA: TGTGCCAGCAGTAGTAGCGGGGGGTTGTATGATGAGCAGTTCTTC. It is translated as CASSSSGGLYDEQFF.

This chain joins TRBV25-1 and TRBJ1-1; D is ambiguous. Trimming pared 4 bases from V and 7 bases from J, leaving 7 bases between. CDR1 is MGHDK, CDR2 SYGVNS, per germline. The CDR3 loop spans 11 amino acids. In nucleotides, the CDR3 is TGTGCCAGCAGTGGCCTGAATGAAGCTTTCTTT. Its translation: CASSGLNEAFF.

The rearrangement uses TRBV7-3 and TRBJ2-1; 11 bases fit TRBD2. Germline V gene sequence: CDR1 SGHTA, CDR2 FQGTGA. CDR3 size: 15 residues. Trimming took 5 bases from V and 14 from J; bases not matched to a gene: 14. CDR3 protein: CASSPAGTSGHAEFF. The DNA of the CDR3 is TGTGCCAGCAGCCCCGCCGGGACTAGCGGCCACGCGGAGTTCTTC.

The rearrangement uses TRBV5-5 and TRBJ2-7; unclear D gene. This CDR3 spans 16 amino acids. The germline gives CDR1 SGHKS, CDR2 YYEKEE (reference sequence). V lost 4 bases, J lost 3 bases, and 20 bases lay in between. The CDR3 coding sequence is TGTGCCAGCAGCCAGACCCTGACGACGGTCCTCTACGAGCAGTACTTC. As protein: CASSQTLTTVLYEQYF.

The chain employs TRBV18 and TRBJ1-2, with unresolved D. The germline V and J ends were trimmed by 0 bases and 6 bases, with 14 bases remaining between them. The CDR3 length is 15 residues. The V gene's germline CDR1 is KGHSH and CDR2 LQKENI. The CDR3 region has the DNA TGTGCCAGCTCACCACCGTATTTCCGGCAGGATGGCTACACCTTC. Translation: CASSPPYFRQDGYTF.

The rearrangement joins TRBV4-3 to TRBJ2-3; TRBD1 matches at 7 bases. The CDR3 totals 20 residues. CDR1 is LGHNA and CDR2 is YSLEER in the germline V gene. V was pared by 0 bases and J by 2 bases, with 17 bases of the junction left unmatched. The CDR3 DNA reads TGCGCCAGCAGCCAAGAGTGGGGTTCGGGCAGGGGGAATCCCACAGATACGCAGTATTTT. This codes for CASSQEWGSGRGNPTDTQYF.

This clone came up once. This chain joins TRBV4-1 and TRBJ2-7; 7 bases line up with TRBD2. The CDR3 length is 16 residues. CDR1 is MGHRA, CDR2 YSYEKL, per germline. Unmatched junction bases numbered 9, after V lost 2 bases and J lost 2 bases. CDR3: CASSQSSGGRAYEQYF. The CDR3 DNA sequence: TGCGCCAGCAGCCAATCTTCGGGAGGAAGGGCCTACGAGCAGTACTTC.

This CDR3 reads CASSFRVGGHEQYF. The CDR3 DNA sequence: TGTGCCAGCAGTTTTAGGGTAGGGGGGCACGAGCAGTACTTC. The rearrangement joins TRBV27 to TRBJ2-7; D is possibly TRBD1 or TRBD2 (6 bases each). This CDR3 has 14 residues. CDR1 is MNHEY, CDR2 SMNVEV, per germline (reference sequence). The V end was cut by 3 bases, the J end by 5 bases, with 14 bases between.

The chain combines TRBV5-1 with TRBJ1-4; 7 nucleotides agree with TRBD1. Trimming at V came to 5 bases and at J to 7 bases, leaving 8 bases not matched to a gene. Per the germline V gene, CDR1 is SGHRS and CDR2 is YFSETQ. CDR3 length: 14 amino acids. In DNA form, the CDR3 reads TGCGCCAGCAGGGTGACAGGGCTGGGTGAAAAACTGTTTTTT. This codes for CASRVTGLGEKLFF.

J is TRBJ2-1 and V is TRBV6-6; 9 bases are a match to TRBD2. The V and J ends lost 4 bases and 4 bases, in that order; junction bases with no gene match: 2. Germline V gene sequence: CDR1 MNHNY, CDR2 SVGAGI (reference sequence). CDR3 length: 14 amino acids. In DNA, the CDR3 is TGTGCCAGCAGTTCCACTAGCGGGTACAATGAGCAGTTCTTC. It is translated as CASSSTSGYNEQFF.

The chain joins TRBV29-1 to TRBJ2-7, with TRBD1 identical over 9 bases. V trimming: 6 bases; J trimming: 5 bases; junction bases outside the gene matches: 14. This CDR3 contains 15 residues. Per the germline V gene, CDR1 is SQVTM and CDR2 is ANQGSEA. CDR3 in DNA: TGCAGCGTGATTCATCGGGACAGGGCTCGAGACGAGCAGTACTTC. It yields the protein CSVIHRDRARDEQYF.

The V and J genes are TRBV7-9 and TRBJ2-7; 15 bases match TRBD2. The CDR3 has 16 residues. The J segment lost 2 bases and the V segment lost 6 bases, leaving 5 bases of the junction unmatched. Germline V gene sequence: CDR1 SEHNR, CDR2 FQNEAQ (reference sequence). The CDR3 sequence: CASRSGLAGGAYEQYF. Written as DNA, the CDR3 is TGTGCCAGCAGATCGGGACTAGCGGGAGGCGCCTACGAGCAGTACTTC.

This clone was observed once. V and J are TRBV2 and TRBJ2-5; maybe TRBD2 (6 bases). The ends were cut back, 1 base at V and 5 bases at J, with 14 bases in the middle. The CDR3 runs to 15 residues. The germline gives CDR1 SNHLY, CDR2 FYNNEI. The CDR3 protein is CASSEGEAGGETQYF. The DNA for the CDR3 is TGTGCCAGCAGTGAAGGGGAGGCAGGCGGTGAGACCCAGTACTTC.

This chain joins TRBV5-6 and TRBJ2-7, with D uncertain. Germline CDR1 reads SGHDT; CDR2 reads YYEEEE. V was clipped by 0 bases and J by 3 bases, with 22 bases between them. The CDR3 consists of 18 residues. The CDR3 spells CASSLGVLRASEDYEQYF. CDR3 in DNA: TGTGCCAGCAGCTTGGGAGTTCTCCGGGCCTCAGAGGACTACGAGCAGTACTTC. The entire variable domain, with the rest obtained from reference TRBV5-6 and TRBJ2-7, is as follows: DAGVTQSPTHLIKTRGQQVTLRCSPKSGHDTVSWYQQALGQGPQFIFQYYEEEERQRGNFPDRFSGHQFPNYSSELNVNALLLGDSALYLCASSLGVLRASEDYEQYFGPGTRLTVT.

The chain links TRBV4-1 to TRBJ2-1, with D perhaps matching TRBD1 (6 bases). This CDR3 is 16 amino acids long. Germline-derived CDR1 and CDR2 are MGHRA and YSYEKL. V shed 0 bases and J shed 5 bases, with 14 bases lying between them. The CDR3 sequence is CASSQDGFRGHNEQFF. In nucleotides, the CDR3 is TGCGCCAGCAGCCAAGACGGTTTCAGGGGCCACAATGAGCAGTTCTTC.

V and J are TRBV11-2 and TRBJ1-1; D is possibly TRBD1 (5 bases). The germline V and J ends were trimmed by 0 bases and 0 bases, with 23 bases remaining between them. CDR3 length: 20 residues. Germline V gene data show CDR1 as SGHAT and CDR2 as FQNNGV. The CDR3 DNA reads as TGTGCCAGCAGCTTAGATTGGGGCAGGGTGTTGGGGTTATTGAACACTGAAGCTTTCTTT. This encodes CASSLDWGRVLGLLNTEAFF.

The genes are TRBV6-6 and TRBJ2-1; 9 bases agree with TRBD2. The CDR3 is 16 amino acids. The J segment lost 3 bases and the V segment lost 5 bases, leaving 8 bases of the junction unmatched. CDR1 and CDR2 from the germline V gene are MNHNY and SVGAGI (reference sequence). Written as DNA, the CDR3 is TGTGCCAGCAGTAAACCAACTAGCGGGTTCTACAATGAGCAGTTCTTC. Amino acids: CASSKPTSGFYNEQFF.

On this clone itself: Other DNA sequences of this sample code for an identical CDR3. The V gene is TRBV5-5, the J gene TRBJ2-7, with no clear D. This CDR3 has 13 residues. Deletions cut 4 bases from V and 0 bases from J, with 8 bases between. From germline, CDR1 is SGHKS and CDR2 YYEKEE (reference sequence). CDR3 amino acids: CASSPGSSYEQYF. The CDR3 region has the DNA TGTGCCAGCAGCCCCGGATCCTCCTACGAGCAGTACTTC.

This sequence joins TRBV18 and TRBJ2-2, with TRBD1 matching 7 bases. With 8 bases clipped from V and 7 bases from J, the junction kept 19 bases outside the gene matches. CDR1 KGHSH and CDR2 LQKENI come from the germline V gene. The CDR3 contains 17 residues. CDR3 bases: TGTGCCAGCCAAAACACGCCTGACAGGGAGCGCTTCGGGGAGCTGTTTTTT. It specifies CASQNTPDRERFGELFF. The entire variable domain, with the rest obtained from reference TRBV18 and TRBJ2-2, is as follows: NAGVMQNPRHLVRRRGQEARLRCSPMKGHSHVYWYRQLPEEGLKFMVYLQKENIIDESGMPKERFSAEFPKEGPSILRIQQVVRGDSAAYFCASQNTPDRERFGELFFGEGSRLTVL.

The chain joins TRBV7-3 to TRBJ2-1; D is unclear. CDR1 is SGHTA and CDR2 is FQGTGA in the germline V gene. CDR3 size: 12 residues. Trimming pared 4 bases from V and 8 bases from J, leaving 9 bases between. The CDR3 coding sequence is TGTGCCAGCAGCTCAAACGGTGATGAGCAGTTCTTC. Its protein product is CASSSNGDEQFF.

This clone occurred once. The CDR3 protein is CASSSGQGGETQYF. CDR3 nucleotide sequence: TGTGCCAGCAGCTCTGGACAGGGTGGAGAGACCCAGTACTTC. The chain links TRBV7-9 to TRBJ2-5, with TRBD1 matching over 8 bases. Unmatched junction bases numbered 5, after V lost 4 bases and J lost 4 bases. CDR3 length: 14 residues. The germline V gene has CDR1 SEHNR and CDR2 FQNEAQ (reference sequence).

CDR3 in DNA: TGTGCCAGCAGGGATCTAGCGGGAGCCGCCCACGAGCAGTACTTC. Amino acids: CASRDLAGAAHEQYF. The rearrangement links TRBV7-2 to TRBJ2-7; 10 bases map to TRBD2. The J segment lost 5 bases and the V segment lost 6 bases, leaving 10 bases of the junction unmatched. Germline V gene sequence: CDR1 SGHTA, CDR2 FQGNSA. This CDR3 has 15 residues.